This T cell receptor (beta chain) derives from a study of blood T cell repertoires in COVID-19. Overall study: Collection of acute and convalescent COVID-19 samples took place in the United States, Italy and Spain.

TCRdb keeps only in-frame clones here, not all; method: immunoSEQ multiplex PCR. The top ten hold more than 3.5% of the sample, which has fewer than 300,000 clones, approximately 85% seen once. CDR3 length: 11 amino acids. Germline V gene sequence: CDR1 SQVTM, CDR2 ANQGSEA. With 8 bases removed from V and 6 bases from J, the gap between germline ends came to 13 bases. Cohorts were based on clinical histories the participants reported. Sequenced material: PBMCs or T cells enriched from blood (not recorded which). The V and J genes are TRBV29-1 and TRBJ1-2; no definite D call. This clonotype originated in a woman aged 30 to 39 who had recovered from COVID-19. This CDR3 reads CSYRAGDGYTF. The CDR3 DNA reads as TGCAGCTATAGGGCGGGTGATGGCTACACCTTC.